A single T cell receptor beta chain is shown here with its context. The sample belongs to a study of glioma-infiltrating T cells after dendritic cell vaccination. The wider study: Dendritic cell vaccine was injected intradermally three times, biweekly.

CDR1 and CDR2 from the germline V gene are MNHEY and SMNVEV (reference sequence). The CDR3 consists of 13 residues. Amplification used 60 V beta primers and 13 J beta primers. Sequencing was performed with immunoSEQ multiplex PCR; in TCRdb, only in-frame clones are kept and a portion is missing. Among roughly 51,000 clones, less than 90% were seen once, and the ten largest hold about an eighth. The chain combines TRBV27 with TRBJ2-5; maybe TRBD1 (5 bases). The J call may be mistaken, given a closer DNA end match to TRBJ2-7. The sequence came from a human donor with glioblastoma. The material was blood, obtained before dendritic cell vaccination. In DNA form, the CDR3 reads TGTGCCAGCAGTTCAAAGGGGAATTACGAGCAGTACTTC. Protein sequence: CASSSKGNYEQYF.